This T cell receptor (beta chain) was observed in a study of shared clonotypes between healthy human individuals. Findings and limits, study-wide: Clonotypes that were shared across a few donors made up roughly 5% of naive CD4 clonotypes.

About this clone itself: The antigen is undetermined.

The repertoire was sequenced with immunoSEQ multiplex PCR; TCRdb's copy has only in-frame clones and lacks some. The sample includes 2 million to 2.5 million clones, roughly 95% of them seen just once. The sequence was obtained from a man between 18 and 35 years old in good health. Sequences were obtained from naive CD4+ T cells sorted from blood. Indicated subset: CD45RA+ positively selected.

The CDR3 loop reads CASSRTGTMNTEAFF. The CDR3 DNA sequence: TGTGCCAGCAGCCGCACCGGGACTATGAACACTGAAGCTTTCTTT. The chain has TRBV27 and TRBJ1-1, with D possibly TRBD1 on 5 matching bases. Germline values: CDR1 MNHEY, CDR2 SMNVEV (reference sequence). V was cut by 6 bases and J by 0 bases, with 14 bases left in between. This CDR3 spans 15 amino acids.